The 25 T cell receptor beta chains below come from one sample, sequenced in a study of T cells in Graves' hyperthyroidism and ophthalmopathy. Researchers amplified the TCR beta CDR3 regions from RNA transcripts. The study used the HTBI primer set for a first-round RT-PCR of the TCR CDR3. MiXCR was run by TCRdb on the multiplex PCR reads, yielding one entry per CDR3 protein. Found here are around 300,000 distinct CDR3 sequences, approximately 23% of them singletons; the top ten hold approximately 60%. Material: blood. All receptors derive from a man aged 30-40 years with Graves' ophthalmopathy.

This rearrangement joins TRBV20-1 to TRBJ2-7, with 10 bases matching TRBD1. The V gene's germline CDR1 is DFQATT and CDR2 SNEGSKA (reference sequence). This CDR3 has 15 amino acids. The ends lost 2 bases at V and 1 base at J; junction bases unmatched: 5. In nucleotides, the CDR3 is TGCAGTGCTAGACGACCGGGACAGGGGTCCTACGAGCAGTACTTC. Protein product: CSARRPGQGSYEQYF.

The chain combines TRBV11-3 with TRBJ2-4; D perhaps matches TRBD1 (7 bases). This CDR3 contains 16 residues. The germline V gene has CDR1 SGHNT and CDR2 YENEEA. V was trimmed by 2 bases and J by 6 bases, leaving 17 bases between them. The CDR3 DNA follows: TGTGCCAGCAGCTTACAGGGGGGCGGAGGGGGAAACATTCAGTACTTC. It specifies CASSLQGGGGGNIQYF.

This clonotype came up a few times. The chain couples TRBV11-3 to TRBJ2-7; D is possibly TRBD2 (5 bases). Deletions cut 2 bases from V and 3 bases from J, with 14 bases between. This CDR3 has 15 residues. Germline V gene data show CDR1 as SGHNT and CDR2 as YENEEA. This CDR3 is CASSLFDGLLYEQYF. The CDR3 DNA is TGTGCCAGCAGCTTATTCGACGGACTCCTCTACGAGCAGTACTTC.

This clonotype was recorded many times. The chain links TRBV28 to TRBJ1-2, with D perhaps TRBD1 (5 bases). Trimming shortened V by 6 bases and J by 4 bases, and 12 bases separated the two germline ends. The CDR3 has 13 amino acids. Looked up from germline, CDR1 is MDHEN and CDR2 is SYDVKM. The CDR3 DNA sequence: TGTGCCAGCAGGGTCCAGGACACCTATGGCTACACCTTC. Its protein is CASRVQDTYGYTF.

This chain connects TRBV20-1 to TRBJ1-6; 9 bases match TRBD1. Germline CDR1 is DFQATT and CDR2 is SNEGSKA (reference sequence). The CDR3 covers 14 residues. Trimming at V came to 5 bases and at J to 7 bases, leaving 6 bases not matched to a gene. The CDR3 spells CSARTGTGNSPLHF. CDR3 bases: TGCAGTGCTCGCACCGGGACAGGGAATTCACCCCTCCACTTT.

This chain uses TRBV15 with TRBJ2-5; no clear D. Germline values: CDR1 LNHNV, CDR2 YYDKDF (reference sequence). V was shortened by 1 base and J by 5 bases, with 5 bases between the two germline ends. The CDR3 is 12 residues long. This chain's CDR3 is CATSRVYETQYF. In DNA, the CDR3 is TGTGCCACCAGCAGAGTATACGAGACCCAGTACTTC.

This clonotype was observed many times. The rearrangement joins TRBV20-1 to TRBJ2-1; tentative D call: TRBD2 (7 bases). The CDR3 has 17 residues. Trimming pared 5 bases from V and 0 bases from J, leaving 20 bases between. Germline assignment: CDR1 DFQATT and CDR2 SNEGSKA (reference sequence). The CDR3 DNA sequence: TGCAGTGCTTCCCCTCATCTGGCGGGGGCCTCCTACAATGAGCAGTTCTTC. Translation: CSASPHLAGASYNEQFF.

Only a few counts were recorded for this clonotype. The chain uses TRBV11-2 and TRBJ1-2; no firm D call. Germline V gives CDR1 SGHAT, CDR2 FQNNGV. The CDR3 consists of 14 residues. Trimming stripped 0 bases from V and 3 bases from J, with 8 bases between. DNA for the CDR3: TGTGCCAGCAGCTTAGAGTGGGGTGACTATGGCTACACCTTC. It yields the protein CASSLEWGDYGYTF.

V usage is TRBV28 and J usage is TRBJ2-3; TRBD2 matches 14 bases. This CDR3 is 14 amino acids long. Germline-derived CDR1 and CDR2 are MDHEN and SYDVKM. Trimming removed 11 bases from V and 3 bases from J; junction bases left unmatched: 4. The CDR3 sequence: CASGTSGRTDTQYF. The CDR3 DNA follows: TGTGCCTCAGGGACTAGCGGGAGAACAGATACGCAGTATTTT.

The chain is built from TRBV7-8 and TRBJ2-3; D uncertain. With 7 bases removed from V and 0 bases from J, the gap between germline ends came to 14 bases. The length of the CDR3 is 15 residues. Germline V lookup: CDR1 SGHVS, CDR2 FQNEAQ. CDR3 amino acids: CASNQETYSTDTQYF. For the CDR3, the DNA is TGTGCCAGCAATCAGGAGACATACAGCACAGATACGCAGTATTTT.

This clonotype has at least ten counts. J is TRBJ1-1 and V is TRBV9, with D perhaps TRBD1 (6 bases). Between the trimmed V and J ends, which lost 1 base and 5 bases, there was a span of 12 bases. The CDR3 spans 14 residues. Germline V gene data show CDR1 as SGDLS and CDR2 as YYNGEE. The chain's CDR3 is CASSVSPTGTEAFF. CDR3 coding DNA: TGTGCCAGCAGCGTAAGCCCCACAGGGACTGAAGCTTTCTTT.

The chain has TRBV5-8 and TRBJ2-7, with 12 bases identical to TRBD2. CDR3 length equals 15 residues. Per the germline V gene, CDR1 is SGHTS and CDR2 is YDEGEE. V trimming: 4 bases; J trimming: 5 bases; junction bases outside the gene matches: 7. CDR3 sequence: CASSGWTSGTDEQYF. In DNA, the CDR3 is TGTGCCAGCAGCGGATGGACTAGCGGGACCGACGAGCAGTACTTC.

There are a few counts of this clonotype. The rearrangement uses TRBV10-2 and TRBJ2-1, with a tentative D call TRBD2 (5 bases). Germline CDR1 is WSHSY and CDR2 is SAAADI. The CDR3 totals 12 residues. The ends were cut back, 8 bases at V and 4 bases at J, with 9 bases in the middle. The chain's CDR3 is CASEGRYNEQFF. The CDR3 bases are TGCGCCAGCGAGGGTCGGTACAATGAGCAGTTCTTC.

The gene calls are TRBV9 and TRBJ1-2, with 8 bases matching TRBD1. J gave up 6 bases and V 3 bases, and 4 bases lay outside the gene matches. Germline assignment: CDR1 SGDLS and CDR2 YYNGEE. This CDR3 is 13 amino acids long. The DNA of the CDR3 is TGTGCCAGCAGCGCGGACAGGGAGGATGGCTACACCTTC. It yields the protein CASSADREDGYTF.

This clonotype has more than one count but fewer than ten. V usage is TRBV5-1 and J usage is TRBJ2-5, with D unclear. The V end was cut by 0 bases, the J end by 4 bases, with 7 bases between. The CDR3 has 13 amino acids. Germline V gene sequence: CDR1 SGHRS, CDR2 YFSETQ. CDR3 DNA sequence: TGCGCCAGCAGCTTGGACCCAGGAGAGACCCAGTACTTC. It encodes CASSLDPGETQYF.

The chain links TRBV2 to TRBJ2-2, with 13 bases that match TRBD2. The CDR3 consists of 14 residues. Germline V gene sequence: CDR1 SNHLY, CDR2 FYNNEI. V gave up 4 bases and J gave up 7 bases; unmatched junction bases: 0. For the CDR3, the DNA is TGTGCCAGCAGTGGGACTAGCGGGAGCGGGGAGCTGTTTTTT. It specifies CASSGTSGSGELFF.

This clonotype was counted many times. The V and J genes are TRBV12-3 or TRBV12-4 and TRBJ2-7; 7 bases match TRBD2. J was trimmed by 5 bases and V by 8 bases; bases with no gene match: 6. The CDR3 covers 12 residues. The CDR3 nucleotides are TGTGCCAGCCGGGACTATCCTAACGAGCAGTACTTC. As protein: CASRDYPNEQYF.

J is TRBJ2-2 and V is TRBV28, with D uncertain. This CDR3 has 18 residues. Trimming cost V 2 bases and J 4 bases, with 20 bases left between them. Germline assignment: CDR1 MDHEN and CDR2 SYDVKM. The CDR3 reads CASSLGVFEGGSTGELFF. CDR3 nucleotide sequence: TGTGCCAGCAGTTTAGGTGTCTTTGAAGGCGGATCCACCGGGGAGCTGTTTTTT.

This clonotype occurred a few times. This rearrangement joins TRBV6-1 to TRBJ1-1, with D uncertain. V shed 7 bases and J shed 4 bases, with 25 bases lying between them. The CDR3 sequence is 17 residues long. The germline CDR1 and CDR2 sequences are MNHNS and SASEGT. The CDR3 DNA sequence: TGTGCCAGCACCCCGGGCTGGATGGCGGCCCCTATCACTGAAGCTTTCTTT. Its protein is CASTPGWMAAPITEAFF.

This clonotype was found a few times. This rearrangement joins TRBV6-6 to TRBJ2-5, with TRBD2 as a possible D gene (5 bases). V lost 0 bases, J lost 5 bases, and 10 bases lay in between. The germline CDR1 and CDR2 sequences are MNHNY and SVGAGI (reference sequence). CDR3 length: 14 amino acids. The CDR3 sequence is CASSYSGPGETQYF. The CDR3 DNA follows: TGTGCCAGCAGTTACTCTGGTCCGGGGGAGACCCAGTACTTC.

This clonotype appeared many times. In DNA form, the CDR3 reads TGTGCCAGCAGCCTGACAGAAGAGACCCAGTACTTC. Translating it yields CASSLTEETQYF. This chain uses TRBV12-3 or TRBV12-4 with TRBJ2-5; D is perhaps TRBD1 (5 bases). The length of the CDR3 is 12 residues. V gave up 6 bases and J gave up 3 bases, with 8 bases separating them.

V is TRBV7-9 and J is TRBJ1-1, with D perhaps matching TRBD1 (6 bases). V dropped 2 bases and J dropped 2 bases, with 12 bases sitting between them. The CDR3 is made up of 15 amino acids. CDR1 and CDR2 from the germline V gene are SEHNR and FQNEAQ (reference sequence). CDR3 residues: CASSLLSGGNTEAFF. The CDR3 region has the DNA TGTGCCAGCAGCTTACTATCCGGGGGCAACACTGAAGCTTTCTTT. The complete variable domain, with remaining parts taken from reference TRBV7-9 and TRBJ1-1, reads DTGVSQNPRHKITKRGQNVTFRCDPISEHNRLYWYRQTLGQGPEFLTYFQNEAQLEKSRLLSDRFSAERPKGSFSTLEIQRTEQGDSAMYLCASSLLSGGNTEAFFGQGTRLTVV.

There are a few counts of this clonotype. CDR3 in amino acids: CATSRDLGTGITDTQYF. The DNA of the CDR3 is TGTGCCACCAGCAGAGATTTAGGGACAGGGATAACAGATACGCAGTATTTT. The chain recombines TRBV15 with TRBJ2-3; 9 bases are a match to TRBD1. V was pared by 0 bases and J by 3 bases, with 7 bases of the junction left unmatched. The germline V gene encodes CDR1 LNHNV and CDR2 YYDKDF (reference sequence). The CDR3 has 17 residues.

Remarks on this clonotype: A read error may account for a junction end that differs from germline. The J gene is TRBJ1-4, the V gene TRBV18; TRBD1 might be the D (5 bases). CDR3 length: 15 residues. Germline V gene sequence: CDR1 KGHSH, CDR2 LQKENI. The CDR3 loop is CASSWGPPTNEELFF. In DNA, the CDR3 is TGTGCCAGCTCGTGGGGCCCTCCAACTAATGAAGAACTGTTTTTT. Complete variable domain (other parts from reference TRBV18 and TRBJ1-4): NAGVMQNPRHLVRRRGQEARLRCSPMKGHSHVYWYRQLPEEGLKFMVYLQKENIIDESGMPKERFSAEFPKEGPSILRIQQVVRGDSAAYFCASSWGPPTNEELFFGSGTQLSVL.

This clonotype was observed a few times. The chain carries TRBV6-1 and TRBJ2-4, with D maybe TRBD1 (6 bases). The CDR3 consists of 13 residues. Trimming took off 6 bases at V and 4 bases at J, with 10 bases between the two ends. Germline CDR1 reads MNHNS; CDR2 reads SASEGT. In nucleotides, the CDR3 is TGTGCCAGCAGCATAGACAGGAAAAACATTCAGTACTTC. Translation gives CASSIDRKNIQYF.